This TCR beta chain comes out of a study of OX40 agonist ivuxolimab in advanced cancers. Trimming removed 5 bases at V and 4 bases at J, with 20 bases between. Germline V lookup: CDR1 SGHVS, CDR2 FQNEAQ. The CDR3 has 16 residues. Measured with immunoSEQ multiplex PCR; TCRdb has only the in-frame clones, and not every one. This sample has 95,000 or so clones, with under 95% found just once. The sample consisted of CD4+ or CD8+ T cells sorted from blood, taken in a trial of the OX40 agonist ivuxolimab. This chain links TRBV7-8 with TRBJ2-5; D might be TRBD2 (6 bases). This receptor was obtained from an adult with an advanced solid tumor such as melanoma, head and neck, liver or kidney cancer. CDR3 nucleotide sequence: TGTGCCAGCAGCGTACAGAGGTTAGGAGGGCCAGAGACCCAGTACTTC. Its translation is CASSVQRLGGPETQYF.